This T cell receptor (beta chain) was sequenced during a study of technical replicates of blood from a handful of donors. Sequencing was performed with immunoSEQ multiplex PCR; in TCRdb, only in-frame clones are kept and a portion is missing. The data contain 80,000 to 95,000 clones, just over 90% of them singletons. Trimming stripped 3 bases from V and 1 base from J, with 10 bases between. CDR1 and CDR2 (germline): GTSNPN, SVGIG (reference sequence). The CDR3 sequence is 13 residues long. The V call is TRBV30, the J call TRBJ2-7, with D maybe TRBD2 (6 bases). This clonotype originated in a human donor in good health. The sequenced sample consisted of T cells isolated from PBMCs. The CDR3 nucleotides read TGTGCCTGGAGAGCAGGGACTTCCTACGAGCAGTACTTC. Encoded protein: CAWRAGTSYEQYF. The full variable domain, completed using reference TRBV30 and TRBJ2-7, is SQTIHQWPATLVQPVGSPLSLECTVEGTSNPNLYWYRQAAGRGLQLLFYSVGIGQISSEVPQNLSASRPQDRQFILSSKKLLLSDSGFYLCAWRAGTSYEQYFGPGTRLTVT.